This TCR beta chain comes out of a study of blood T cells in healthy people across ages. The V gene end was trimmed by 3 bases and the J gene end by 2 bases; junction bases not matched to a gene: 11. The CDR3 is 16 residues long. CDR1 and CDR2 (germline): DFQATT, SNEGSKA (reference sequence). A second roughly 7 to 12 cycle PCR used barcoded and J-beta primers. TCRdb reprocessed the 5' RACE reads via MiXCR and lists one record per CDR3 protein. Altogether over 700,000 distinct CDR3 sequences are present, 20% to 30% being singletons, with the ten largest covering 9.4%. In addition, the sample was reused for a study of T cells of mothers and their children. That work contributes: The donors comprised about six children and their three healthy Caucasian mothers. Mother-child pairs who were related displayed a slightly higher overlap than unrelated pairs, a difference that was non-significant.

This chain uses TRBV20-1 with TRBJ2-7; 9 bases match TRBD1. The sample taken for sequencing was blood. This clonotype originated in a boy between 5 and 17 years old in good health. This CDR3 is CSARILIGTGTYEQYF. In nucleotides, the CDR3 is TGCAGTGCTAGGATTCTAATAGGGACAGGGACCTACGAGCAGTACTTC.